This TCR beta chain was recovered during a study of cytomegalovirus exposure and HLA in healthy donors. PCR amplification relied on 60 Vbeta primers (plus 13 Jbeta primers). The table came from immunoSEQ multiplex PCR; TCRdb's copy has only in-frame clones and leaves some out. The data hold roughly 200,000 clones, with about 77% observed a single time. In germline, CDR1 is MNHNS, CDR2 SASEGT. The CDR3 is made up of 15 amino acids. J lost 5 bases, V lost 5 bases, and 9 bases had no gene match. The V call is TRBV6-1, the J call TRBJ1-1; 9 nucleotides line up with TRBD1. This sequence originates from a woman aged 25 to 39 in good health and CMV-seronegative. Sequenced sample: PBMCs. The CDR3 DNA reads TGTGCCAGCAGTTTTACAGGGGGCGGTGGAACTGAAGCTTTCTTT. Its translation is CASSFTGGGGTEAFF.